Presented here are 19 T cell receptor beta chains from one specimen sequenced in a study of cytomegalovirus exposure and HLA in healthy donors. The PCR contained 60 Vbeta and 13 Jbeta primers. Produced via immunoSEQ multiplex PCR; TCRdb's table is partial and in-frame only. This table holds 200,000 to 250,000 clones, roughly 80% found once. The sequencing sample was made of PBMCs. Every receptor here comes from a man aged 30 to 39 in good health and CMV-seronegative.

Concerning this clone itself: Sequence at one end of the junction differs from germline and may be a read error. The chain employs TRBV2 and TRBJ2-7; TRBD1 might be the D (6 bases). Germline CDR1 SNHLY, CDR2 FYNNEI. The CDR3 is 13 amino acids. The CDR3 DNA reads TGTGCCAGCAGTGCAGGACAGTTCCCGGCGTGGGAGTTC. Protein: CASSAGQFPAWEF.

The rearrangement joins TRBV6-1 to TRBJ1-1; D gene uncertain. V was pared by 8 bases and J by 1 base, with 14 bases between. The CDR3 has 14 residues. Germline-derived CDR1 and CDR2 are MNHNS and SASEGT. CDR3 sequence: CASLLFDTNTEAFF. The CDR3 coding sequence is TGTGCCAGCCTCCTCTTCGACACGAACACTGAAGCTTTCTTT.

V usage is TRBV6-1 and J usage is TRBJ1-1; perhaps TRBD1 as D (5 bases). V was clipped by 6 bases and J by 11 bases, with 13 bases between them. The CDR3 spans 11 residues. From germline, CDR1 is MNHNS and CDR2 SASEGT. This CDR3 is CASRQDSRAFF. The CDR3 nucleotides are TGTGCCAGCAGACAAGACAGTCGTGCTTTCTTT.

The V call is TRBV15, the J call TRBJ2-5, with unresolved D. Germline CDR1 is LNHNV and CDR2 is YYDKDF (reference sequence). There are 15 residues in the CDR3. Trimming took off 0 bases at V and 5 bases at J, with 13 bases between the two ends. CDR3 amino acids: CATSRDLSGSETQYF. The DNA of the CDR3 is TGTGCCACCAGCAGAGATCTATCCGGGTCGGAGACCCAGTACTTC. Looking up the rest from reference TRBV15 and TRBJ2-5 gives the full variable domain: DAMVIQNPRYQVTQFGKPVTLSCSQTLNHNVMYWYQQKSSQAPKLLFHYYDKDFNNEADTPDNFQSRRPNTSFCFLDIRSPGLGDTAMYLCATSRDLSGSETQYFGPGTRLLVL.

The chain couples TRBV4-3 to TRBJ2-7; D gene ambiguous. CDR3 size: 13 residues. V lost 1 base, J lost 7 bases, and 11 bases lay in between. Per the germline V gene, CDR1 is LGHNA and CDR2 is YSLEER. CDR3 nucleotide sequence: TGCGCCAGCAGCCAAGGATTGAGCGAGGAGCAGTACTTC. The encoded protein is CASSQGLSEEQYF.

The chain carries TRBV10-3 and TRBJ1-3, with D tentatively TRBD1 (6 bases). The V gene lost 3 bases and the J gene lost 0 bases, with 15 bases spanning the gap. Germline CDR1 is ENHRY and CDR2 is SYGVKD. This CDR3 has 17 residues. CDR3 sequence reads: CAISDPPGARSGNTIYF. CDR3 in DNA: TGTGCCATCAGTGATCCACCAGGGGCCCGCTCTGGAAACACCATATATTTT.

This chain links TRBV19 with TRBJ2-5; TRBD1 matches 10 bases. The CDR3 has 13 residues. The junction had 6 bases not matched to a gene; V was cut back by 5 bases and J by 9 bases. Germline CDR1 and CDR2: LNHDA and SQIVND (reference sequence). CDR3 amino acids: CASSLRTGGSQYF. The CDR3 coding sequence is TGTGCCAGTAGTCTCCGGACAGGGGGGTCCCAGTACTTC.

The chain combines TRBV11-2 with TRBJ2-7; D is perhaps TRBD2 (6 bases). Deletions cut 1 base from V and 7 bases from J, with 11 bases between. The CDR3 consists of 13 residues. Germline V gives CDR1 SGHAT, CDR2 FQNNGV. CDR3 protein: CASSLGRAGEQYF. In DNA form, the CDR3 reads TGTGCCAGCAGCTTAGGAAGGGCGGGGGAGCAGTACTTC.

The chain combines TRBV2 with TRBJ2-7; 9 bases map to TRBD1. The DNA end is a closer match to TRBJ2-1, so the J assignment may be wrong. CDR3 length equals 16 residues. Per germline, CDR1 SNHLY and CDR2 FYNNEI. CDR3 DNA sequence: TGTGCCAGCATCCGCCCCCGGGACAGGGTGGGGAATGAGCAGTTCTTC. This gives the protein CASIRPRDRVGNEQFF.

The chain uses TRBV6-8 and TRBJ1-3; the D gene is possibly TRBD1 (6 bases). Germline loops: CDR1 MNHGY, CDR2 SAAAGT. Trimming removed 6 bases from V and 0 bases from J, with 24 bases in between. The CDR3 has 19 amino acids. The CDR3 spells CASRTVESGDTGSGNTIYF. The CDR3 region has the DNA TGTGCCAGCAGGACTGTCGAGAGCGGGGACACCGGCTCTGGAAACACCATATATTTT.

The J gene is TRBJ1-5, the V gene TRBV19, with D unclear. This CDR3 has 15 amino acids. CDR1 and CDR2 (germline): LNHDA, SQIVND (reference sequence). V lost 2 bases and J lost 5, with 13 bases in between. The CDR3 nucleotides are TGTGCCAGTAGTATAATGGGAGGGTCATATCAGCCCCAGCATTTT. Translation gives CASSIMGGSYQPQHF.

The genes are TRBV7-3 and TRBJ1-1; 11 bases match TRBD1. Germline loops: CDR1 SGHTA, CDR2 FQGTGA. Trimming removed 3 bases from V and 13 bases from J; junction bases left unmatched: 7. This CDR3 has 13 amino acids. The CDR3 DNA is TGTGCCAGCAGCTTCGGGACAGGGGGGTTAGTTTTCTTT. Protein sequence: CASSFGTGGLVFF.

The chain employs TRBV5-4 and TRBJ2-3; 9 nucleotides agree with TRBD2. There are 18 residues in the CDR3. In germline, CDR1 is SGHNT, CDR2 YYREEE (reference sequence). Trimming took 4 bases from V and 4 from J; bases not matched to a gene: 16. CDR3 nucleotide sequence: TGTGCCAGCAGCCCGGCCTCGCGGGGGGGCCGCGGAGCAGATACGCAGTATTTT. The encoded protein is CASSPASRGGRGADTQYF.

The sample holds a few counts of this clone. The rearrangement joins TRBV29-1 to TRBJ2-3, with a weak D call TRBD1 (6 bases). Trimming left V 7 bases short and J 3 bases short, with 14 bases between. The germline V gene encodes CDR1 SQVTM and CDR2 ANQGSEA. There are 13 residues in the CDR3. For the CDR3, the DNA is TGCAGCGCCCGCAGAGGGGGAACAGATACGCAGTATTTT. Its translation: CSARRGGTDTQYF.

This chain joins TRBV27 and TRBJ2-3, with 9 bases lining up with TRBD1. The germline gives CDR1 MNHEY, CDR2 SMNVEV (reference sequence). The CDR3 is 14 residues long. V lost 3 bases and J lost 4; bases outside the gene matches: 2. The CDR3 sequence: CASSFTGGADTQYF. CDR3 in DNA: TGTGCCAGCAGTTTTACAGGGGGCGCAGATACGCAGTATTTT.

This chain joins TRBV5-8 and TRBJ1-2; D is unclear. This CDR3 spans 13 amino acids. CDR1 and CDR2 from the germline V gene are SGHTS and YDEGEE. Deletions cut 2 bases from V and 2 bases from J, with 7 bases between. CDR3 coding DNA: TGTGCCAGCAGCTTTGGGAGAAACTATGGCTACACCTTC. Amino acid sequence: CASSFGRNYGYTF. Looking up the rest from reference TRBV5-8 and TRBJ1-2 gives the full variable domain: EAGVTQSPTHLIKTRGQQATLRCSPISGHTSVYWYQQALGLGLQFLLWYDEGEERNRGNFPPRFSGRQFPNYSSELNVNALELEDSALYLCASSFGRNYGYTFGSGTRLTVV.

V gene TRBV7-6 combines with J gene TRBJ1-3; no reliable D call. There are 14 residues in the CDR3. Deletions cut 3 bases from V and 0 bases from J, with 6 bases between. Germline V gene data show CDR1 as SGHVS and CDR2 as FNYEAQ. The CDR3 DNA reads as TGTGCCAGCAGCTTCGCAGGCTCTGGAAACACCATATATTTT. Its translation: CASSFAGSGNTIYF.

This chain uses TRBV7-9 with TRBJ2-1; D is uncertain. The ends were cut back, 5 bases at V and 4 bases at J, with 15 bases in the middle. Germline CDR1 is SEHNR and CDR2 is FQNEAQ (reference sequence). The CDR3 spans 15 residues. This CDR3 reads CASSLRAKQYNEQFF. CDR3 nucleotide sequence: TGTGCCAGCAGCCTTCGAGCCAAGCAATACAATGAGCAGTTCTTC.

This clone is a singleton in its sample. This chain joins TRBV9 and TRBJ1-4; no definite D call. Per the germline V gene, CDR1 is SGDLS and CDR2 is YYNGEE. This CDR3 is 17 amino acids long. The V end lost 2 bases, the J end lost 0 bases, and 14 bases lay between the germline ends. The CDR3 nucleotides are TGTGCCAGCAGCGTGGCTTCCACGTTAACAACTAATGAAAAACTGTTTTTT. Translation gives CASSVASTLTTNEKLFF.